What follows are 4 T cell receptor beta chains derived from one specimen sequenced in a study of CD8 T cells in ankylosing spondylitis. Notes on the study in general: A TCR beta motif of eight highly homologous variants appeared characteristic of ankylosing spondylitis blood.

These receptors are not linked to any known antigen. TCRdb re-analysed the 5' RACE reads in MiXCR, keeping a single row per CDR3 protein. Of about 540,000 distinct CDR3 sequences in the sample, 9.5% to 15% are singletons; the top ten hold nearly 7%. What was sequenced was blood, either unsorted or a sorted T cell fraction (not recorded which). These receptors originate from a male donor with ankylosing spondylitis.

This clonotype was seen a few times. This chain links TRBV21-1 with TRBJ2-7; the DNA was not used to check the table's D call, TRBD1. TRBV21-1 is reported as a pseudogene. This CDR3 has 14 residues. Here the CDR3 DNA reads TGTGCCAGCAGCAAACCCCCGACAGGTCCCGAGCAGTACGTC. Translated: CASSKPPTGPEQYV.

This clonotype came up a few times. This chain links TRBV10-3 with TRBJ2-1, with 9 bases identical to TRBD2. Germline lookup yields CDR1 ENHRY and CDR2 SYGVKD. This CDR3 is 18 amino acids long. The trim removed 0 bases at V and 6 bases at J, leaving 12 bases unmatched. CDR3: CAISESIVGTSKSNEQFF. The DNA for the CDR3 is TGTGCCATCAGTGAGTCGATTGTAGGGACTAGCAAATCCAATGAGCAGTTCTTC.

A few counts support this clonotype. The rearrangement links TRBV18 to TRBJ2-7; 10 bases are a match to TRBD2. CDR3 length equals 14 residues. Germline lookup yields CDR1 KGHSH and CDR2 LQKENI. With V trimmed by 6 bases and J by 3 bases, 5 bases remained unmatched. This CDR3 reads CASSPGLADYEQYF. The CDR3 DNA sequence: TGTGCCAGCTCGCCCGGACTAGCGGACTACGAGCAGTACTTC.

This chain uses TRBV7-2 with TRBJ2-5; possible D gene TRBD2, 6 bases. Germline CDR1 reads SGHTA; CDR2 reads FQGNSA. Trimming took 5 bases from V and 5 from J, leaving 21 bases between them. CDR3 length: 16 residues. The CDR3 DNA follows: TGTGCCAGCAGCGCGGGGTCTGCGGCCGGGAGCGAGACCCAGTACTTC. It codes for CASSAGSAAGSETQYF.